These 22 T cell receptor beta chains were sequenced from one sample in a study of technical replicates of blood from a handful of donors. Generated by immunoSEQ multiplex PCR, the TCRdb table keeps only in-frame clones and is missing some. This sample carries just under 85,000 clones, more than 80% of them seen once, and the ten largest clones take 0.25%. Sequences were obtained from T cells isolated from PBMCs. The receptor set was obtained from a human donor in good health.

The genes are TRBV5-1 and TRBJ2-7, with D maybe TRBD2 (6 bases). V was cut by 0 bases and J by 2 bases, with 9 bases left in between. CDR1 is SGHRS, CDR2 YFSETQ, per germline. The CDR3 contains 14 residues. CDR3 sequence (DNA): TGCGCCAGCAGCTTGGAAGGGACTCCCTACGAGCAGTACTTC. Translating it yields CASSLEGTPYEQYF.

The chain links TRBV28 to TRBJ2-2; 11 nucleotides line up with TRBD2. The CDR3 length is 17 residues. V gave up 0 bases and J gave up 8 bases; unmatched junction bases: 8. Germline values: CDR1 MDHEN, CDR2 SYDVKM. CDR3 loop: CASSLWGLAAFGGELFF. The CDR3 coding sequence is TGTGCCAGCAGTTTATGGGGACTAGCGGCTTTCGGGGGGGAGCTGTTTTTT.

The V gene is TRBV4-1, the J gene TRBJ1-5; D is possibly TRBD1 (5 bases). CDR1 is MGHRA and CDR2 is YSYEKL in the germline V gene. The CDR3 has 15 residues. V was trimmed by 4 bases and J by 1 base, leaving 11 bases between them. CDR3 in amino acids: CASSPLGGSNQPQHF. Here the CDR3 DNA reads TGCGCCAGCAGCCCTCTGGGGGGGAGCAATCAGCCCCAGCATTTT.

The genes are TRBV5-4 and TRBJ2-7, with 8 bases matching TRBD1. Germline values: CDR1 SGHNT, CDR2 YYREEE (reference sequence). V trimming: 3 bases; J trimming: 5 bases; junction bases outside the gene matches: 10. The CDR3 is 15 residues long. CDR3 region: CASSSAMDRVNEQYF. CDR3 in DNA: TGTGCCAGCAGCTCGGCCATGGACAGGGTAAACGAGCAGTACTTC.

CDR3 DNA: TGTGCCAGCAGTGAAGCGGCGGTAAATGAGCAGTTCTTC. Encoded protein: CASSEAAVNEQFF. J is TRBJ2-1 and V is TRBV6-1; D remains ambiguous. The CDR3 consists of 13 residues. V was trimmed by 0 bases and J by 7 bases, leaving 7 bases between them. Germline V gene sequence: CDR1 MNHNS, CDR2 SASEGT.

The chain combines TRBV4-1 with TRBJ1-2; 9 bases map to TRBD1. Germline CDR1 is MGHRA and CDR2 is YSYEKL. The CDR3 loop spans 14 amino acids. V lost 5 bases to trimming and J lost 6 bases; unmatched junction nucleotides: 7. The CDR3 DNA follows: TGCGCCAGCAGCATCCAACAGGGGGCACATGGCTACACCTTC. It translates to CASSIQQGAHGYTF.

The chain couples TRBV28 to TRBJ2-7, with TRBD2 as a possible D gene (5 bases). Germline V gives CDR1 MDHEN, CDR2 SYDVKM. The V gene lost 5 bases and the J gene lost 2 bases, with 13 bases spanning the gap. The CDR3 spans 14 residues. Here the CDR3 reads CASSPDSYTYEQYF. CDR3 nucleotides: TGTGCCAGCAGTCCGGACTCTTATACCTACGAGCAGTACTTC.

The chain links TRBV4-1 to TRBJ2-2; 10 bases agree with TRBD2. CDR3 length equals 18 residues. The V gene's germline CDR1 is MGHRA and CDR2 YSYEKL. The ends lost 1 base at V and 2 bases at J; junction bases unmatched: 7. The DNA of the CDR3 is TGCGCCAGCAGCCAAGTTGTTATAGCGGGGGGCAACACCGGGGAGCTGTTTTTT. Amino acids: CASSQVVIAGGNTGELFF.

The chain is built from TRBV4-1 and TRBJ2-1, with 9 positions matching TRBD1. Germline V gene sequence: CDR1 MGHRA, CDR2 YSYEKL. The CDR3 runs 15 residues. V shed 8 bases and J 6 bases; nucleotides not matched to a gene: 11. CDR3 bases: TGCGCCAGCCGCTTTGGATCGACAGGGGGCAATGAGCAGTTCTTC. Protein sequence: CASRFGSTGGNEQFF.

This clone was detected only once. CDR3 DNA sequence: TGCGCCAGCAGTAGTCGGAGTGATTTTGCAGATACGCAGTATTTT. Translation: CASSSRSDFADTQYF. The J gene is TRBJ2-3, the V gene TRBV4-1; D unresolved. This CDR3 is built from 15 residues. Germline CDR1 is MGHRA and CDR2 is YSYEKL. Trimming took off 6 bases at V and 4 bases at J, with 17 bases between the two ends.

This chain uses TRBV10-1 with TRBJ2-2; no clear D. V was clipped by 3 bases and J by 4 bases, with 9 bases between them. The V gene's germline CDR1 is WNHNN and CDR2 SYGVQD (reference sequence). There are 14 residues in the CDR3. The CDR3 is CASSDNSPTGELFF. The CDR3 nucleotides read TGCGCCAGCAGTGATAACTCTCCCACCGGGGAGCTGTTTTTT.

The chain employs TRBV5-1 and TRBJ1-1, with D perhaps TRBD1 (5 bases). V was cut by 2 bases and J by 1 base, with 12 bases left in between. The CDR3 has 15 amino acids. CDR1 is SGHRS and CDR2 is YFSETQ in the germline V gene. The CDR3 DNA reads as TGCGCCAGCAGCTTTGACGGGCAGGGGAACACTGAAGCTTTCTTT. The encoded protein is CASSFDGQGNTEAFF. Full variable domain (outside the CDR3, taken from reference TRBV5-1 and TRBJ1-1): KAGVTQTPRYLIKTRGQQVTLSCSPISGHRSVSWYQQTPGQGLQFLFEYFSETQRNKGNFPGRFSGRQFSNSRSEMNVSTLELGDSALYLCASSFDGQGNTEAFFGQGTRLTVV.

The chain links TRBV25-1 to TRBJ2-7; 7 bases are shared with TRBD2. The trim removed 5 bases at V and 2 bases at J, leaving 6 bases unmatched. The germline V gene has CDR1 MGHDK and CDR2 SYGVNS. There are 14 residues in the CDR3. CDR3 sequence: CASSYGGGTYEQYF. The CDR3 nucleotides are TGTGCCAGCAGTTACGGCGGGGGAACCTACGAGCAGTACTTC.

The rearrangement uses TRBV7-2 and TRBJ2-2; D unresolved. The ends were cut back, 1 base at V and 4 bases at J, with 10 bases in the middle. The germline V gene has CDR1 SGHTA and CDR2 FQGNSA. The CDR3 runs to 15 residues. CDR3 loop: CASSLVGQLTGELFF. CDR3 nucleotides: TGTGCCAGCAGCTTAGTTGGGCAGCTCACCGGGGAGCTGTTTTTT. The entire variable domain, with the rest obtained from reference TRBV7-2 and TRBJ2-2, is as follows: GAGVSQSPSNKVTEKGKDVELRCDPISGHTALYWYRQSLGQGLEFLIYFQGNSAPDKSGLPSDRFSAERTGGSVSTLTIQRTQQEDSAVYLCASSLVGQLTGELFFGEGSRLTVL.

This clone appeared once. This chain connects TRBV4-2 to TRBJ2-5, with D possibly being TRBD2 (5 bases). CDR1 is LGHNA and CDR2 is YNFKEQ in the germline V gene. CDR3 size: 13 residues. Trimming shortened V by 1 base and J by 5 bases, and 8 bases separated the two germline ends. This CDR3 reads CASSQASGETQYF. The CDR3 DNA is TGTGCCAGCAGCCAAGCCTCGGGGGAGACCCAGTACTTC.

This chain connects TRBV5-4 to TRBJ1-2; 8 nucleotides line up with TRBD1. CDR3 length: 14 residues. V was clipped by 4 bases and J by 2 bases; unmatched bases: 4. CDR1 and CDR2 (germline): SGHNT, YYREEE (reference sequence). DNA for the CDR3: TGTGCCAGCAGCACTTGGACAGGGAACTATGGCTACACCTTC. This encodes CASSTWTGNYGYTF.

The chain's CDR3 is CASSFGPKSGSHQPQHF. The CDR3 DNA sequence: TGTGCCAGCAGCTTCGGACCGAAGTCGGGGTCTCATCAGCCCCAGCATTTT. The V and J genes are TRBV5-8 and TRBJ1-5; D uncertain. Germline V gene sequence: CDR1 SGHTS, CDR2 YDEGEE. V lost 2 bases to trimming and J lost 5 bases, with 20 bases between them. This CDR3 is built from 17 residues.

This clone came up once. The chain's CDR3 is CSVERGPGYTF. CDR3 coding DNA: TGCAGCGTTGAACGAGGGCCTGGCTACACCTTC. This chain links TRBV29-1 with TRBJ1-2, with D hard to call. V lost 2 bases and J 7 bases, leaving 8 bases between the germline ends. From germline, CDR1 is SQVTM and CDR2 ANQGSEA. The CDR3 runs to 11 residues.

The chain combines TRBV6-1 with TRBJ1-2, with 9 bases fitting TRBD1. CDR3 size: 15 residues. CDR1 and CDR2 from the germline V gene are MNHNS and SASEGT. The V and J ends lost 4 bases and 2 bases, in that order; junction bases with no gene match: 5. The chain's CDR3 is CASSALQGANYGYTF. The DNA for the CDR3 is TGTGCCAGCAGTGCCTTACAGGGGGCGAACTATGGCTACACCTTC.

CDR3 sequence reads: CASTPSGTYNEQFF. The CDR3 DNA sequence: TGTGCCAGCACTCCTAGCGGGACCTACAATGAGCAGTTCTTC. The chain joins TRBV28 to TRBJ2-1, with 9 positions matching TRBD2. The CDR3 is 14 amino acids. V was pared by 7 bases and J by 2 bases, with 3 bases of the junction left unmatched. The germline CDR1 and CDR2 sequences are MDHEN and SYDVKM.

The chain employs TRBV5-1 and TRBJ1-1; weak D call: TRBD1 (6 bases). The CDR3 sequence is 16 residues long. Germline-derived CDR1 and CDR2 are SGHRS and YFSETQ. Trimming left V 3 bases short and J 0 bases short, with 15 bases between. The chain's CDR3 is CASSSSLDSLNTEAFF. The CDR3 bases are TGCGCCAGCAGCTCAAGTTTGGACAGCCTGAACACTGAAGCTTTCTTT.

This chain joins TRBV7-8 and TRBJ2-7; TRBD2 matches at 8 bases. The ends lost 5 bases at V and 1 base at J; junction bases unmatched: 19. This CDR3 spans 19 amino acids. From germline, CDR1 is SGHVS and CDR2 FQNEAQ. DNA for the CDR3: TGTGCCAGCAGCCCCATTCCCCCCACTAGCGGAGGGAATTCCTACGAGCAGTACTTC. This translates into CASSPIPPTSGGNSYEQYF.